This TCR beta chain was obtained from a study of cytomegalovirus exposure and HLA in healthy donors. Primers: 60 Vbeta forward and 13 Jbeta reverse. Sequenced by immunoSEQ multiplex PCR; TCRdb stores in-frame clones only, minus some. The table records about 160,000 clones, roughly 80% of them present only once. This CDR3 has 13 residues. The germline gives CDR1 SNHLY, CDR2 FYNNEI. V was trimmed by 7 bases and J by 7 bases, leaving 14 bases between them. V is TRBV2 and J is TRBJ1-5; the D is unclear. Sequencing input: PBMCs. This TCR came from a girl aged 2 to 9 in good health and CMV-seropositive. The CDR3 DNA is TGTGCCAGCAATTGGGCCGAAAAGCAGCCCCAGCATTTT. It encodes CASNWAEKQPQHF.